A single sample gave rise to the 13 T cell receptor beta chains below, sequenced in a study of response to subunit inactivated influenza vaccine. Each CDR3 protein is one row after TCRdb ran MiXCR on the RT-PCR reads. The sample yields about 700,000 distinct CDR3 sequences, roughly 14% seen once. Sample: PBMCs from blood, taken 11 to 12 days after vaccination. The receptor source for this set is a middle-aged man who received an inactivated influenza vaccine.

In this sample, this clonotype turned up many times. V usage is TRBV12-3 or TRBV12-4 and J usage is TRBJ2-7; a possible D gene is TRBD2 (7 bases). The ends were cut back, 0 bases at V and 4 bases at J, with 10 bases in the middle. The CDR3 totals 14 residues. The CDR3 here is CASSLAAGAYEQYF. For the CDR3, the DNA is TGTGCCAGCAGTTTAGCGGCGGGGGCTTACGAGCAGTACTTC.

This clonotype was recorded at least ten times. The chain uses TRBV29-1 and TRBJ2-2; TRBD1 matches at 8 bases. The ends lost 4 bases at V and 2 bases at J; junction bases unmatched: 3. The CDR3 extends over 14 amino acids. Germline V gene sequence: CDR1 SQVTM, CDR2 ANQGSEA. CDR3 in amino acids: CSVGGQVNTGELFF. The CDR3 DNA reads as TGCAGCGTTGGGGGACAGGTCAACACCGGGGAGCTGTTTTTT.

This clonotype occurred a few times. The chain recombines TRBV25-1 with TRBJ1-1; D is unresolved. Trimming removed 5 bases from V and 2 bases from J, with 15 bases in between. CDR3 size: 15 residues. The germline gives CDR1 MGHDK, CDR2 SYGVNS. CDR3 region: CASSFGREINTEAFF. The CDR3 DNA follows: TGTGCCAGCAGTTTTGGAAGGGAGATAAACACTGAAGCTTTCTTT.

Only a few counts were recorded for this clonotype. V and J are TRBV5-5 and TRBJ2-7; 9 bases are a match to TRBD1. Unmatched junction bases numbered 4, after V lost 3 bases and J lost 0 bases. The CDR3 is 15 amino acids. The germline CDR1 and CDR2 sequences are SGHKS and YYEKEE (reference sequence). CDR3 sequence: CASSSVDRGSYEQYF. The CDR3, as DNA: TGTGCCAGCAGCTCCGTGGACAGGGGCTCCTACGAGCAGTACTTC.

The J gene is TRBJ2-4, the V gene TRBV5-1; D gene unclear. Germline CDR1 reads SGHRS; CDR2 reads YFSETQ. V was pared by 2 bases and J by 4 bases, with 7 bases between. This CDR3 is built from 13 residues. As DNA, the CDR3 is TGCGCCAGCAGCTTAAGACAAAAAAACATTCAGTACTTC. Its protein is CASSLRQKNIQYF.

This chain uses TRBV20-1 with TRBJ2-6; D is perhaps TRBD1 or TRBD2 (5 bases each). Trimming stripped 0 bases from V and 1 base from J, with 13 bases between. Per germline, CDR1 DFQATT and CDR2 SNEGSKA (reference sequence). The CDR3 spans 17 residues. CDR3 protein: CSARDLAGTSGANVLTF. The CDR3 DNA is TGCAGTGCTAGAGATCTCGCAGGGACGTCTGGGGCCAACGTCCTGACTTTC.

This clonotype was found a few times. The V gene is TRBV15, the J gene TRBJ2-1, with TRBD2 matching over 11 bases. The V gene end was trimmed by 7 bases and the J gene end by 2 bases; junction bases not matched to a gene: 4. Germline values: CDR1 LNHNV, CDR2 YYDKDF (reference sequence). The CDR3 contains 15 residues. The CDR3 protein is CATTPGLAAYNEQFF. The CDR3 DNA follows: TGTGCCACCACGCCGGGACTAGCGGCCTACAATGAGCAGTTCTTC.

The chain has TRBV4-3 and TRBJ1-6; D is uncertain. CDR1 and CDR2 (germline): LGHNA, YSLEER. Trimming took off 1 base at V and 10 bases at J, with 20 bases between the two ends. This CDR3 has 17 residues. The DNA for the CDR3 is TGCGCCAGCAGCCAAGGATTTCGAGAAACGGGGTACTCACCCCTCCACTTT. Its protein is CASSQGFRETGYSPLHF.

This chain links TRBV7-6 with TRBJ2-3, with D possibly called TRBD1 or TRBD2 (5 bases each). The CDR3 totals 18 residues. Germline V CDR1 and CDR2: SGHVS, FNYEAQ. Trimming took off 0 bases at V and 3 bases at J, with 19 bases between the two ends. The CDR3 here is CASSLALRASKGTDTQYF. The CDR3 DNA reads TGTGCCAGCAGCTTAGCGCTAAGGGCTAGCAAGGGGACAGATACGCAGTATTTT.

This chain connects TRBV29-1 to TRBJ1-6; 9 positions match TRBD1. V dropped 3 bases and J dropped 8; count of bases not matched to a gene: 5. CDR3 length equals 14 residues. From germline, CDR1 is SQVTM and CDR2 ANQGSEA. CDR3 sequence: CSVDVGTGYSPLHF. In DNA form, the CDR3 reads TGCAGCGTTGACGTCGGGACAGGGTATTCACCCCTCCACTTT.

The chain has TRBV10-3 and TRBJ2-5; 11 nucleotides match TRBD2. J was trimmed by 1 base and V by 6 bases; bases with no gene match: 4. Germline CDR1 and CDR2: ENHRY and SYGVKD. This CDR3 is built from 15 residues. The CDR3 nucleotides read TGTGCCATCAGGCCTAGCGGGGGGCTCCAAGAGACCCAGTACTTC. Translated, it gives CAIRPSGGLQETQYF.

This clonotype was counted ten times or more. This rearrangement joins TRBV7-2 to TRBJ2-5; the match to TRBD2 covers 12 bases. This CDR3 region has 14 residues. Trimming at V came to 6 bases and at J to 6 bases, leaving 5 bases not matched to a gene. Germline CDR1 SGHTA, CDR2 FQGNSA. The CDR3 sequence is CASRPTSGGKTQYF. The CDR3, as DNA: TGTGCCAGCAGACCGACTAGCGGGGGCAAGACCCAGTACTTC.

This rearrangement joins TRBV12-3 or TRBV12-4 to TRBJ1-2, with 8 positions matching TRBD1. The CDR3 length is 13 residues. Unmatched junction bases numbered 4, after V lost 3 bases and J lost 7 bases. CDR3 coding DNA: TGTGCCAGCAGTTTCCCGGACAGGGTTGGCTACACCTTC. This encodes CASSFPDRVGYTF.